The entry below describes one T cell receptor beta chain. Trimming took off 5 bases at V and 0 bases at J, with 11 bases between the two ends. Germline-derived CDR1 and CDR2 are SGDLS and YYNGEE. The CDR3 is made up of 14 amino acids. This sample is drawn from a study of blood T cell repertoires in COVID-19. How the authors handled the data: Estimation of nucleated cell counts was performed using reference gene primer amplification. The table came from immunoSEQ multiplex PCR; TCRdb's copy has only in-frame clones and leaves some out. V, J and clone size were drawn from that table, and D and trimming were deduced from the DNA. The table records 80,000 to 100,000 clones, over 75% of them present only once.

This receptor was taken from a man in his 60s with acute or convalescent COVID-19. V usage is TRBV9 and J usage is TRBJ2-5, with D maybe TRBD2 (5 bases). The sample was peripheral blood. The CDR3 DNA reads TGTGCCAGCAGTCCTAATAGCGACCAAGAGACCCAGTACTTC. Translated: CASSPNSDQETQYF. Variable domain in full (rest from reference TRBV9 and TRBJ2-5): DSGVTQTPKHLITATGQRVTLRCSPRSGDLSVYWYQQSLDQGLQFLIQYYNGEERAKGNILERFSAQQFPDLHSELNLSSLELGDSALYFCASSPNSDQETQYFGPGTRLLVL.